Below are 22 T cell receptor beta chains sequenced from a single sample in a study of shared clonotypes between healthy human individuals. Repertoires were generated with immunoSEQ multiplex PCR, while TCRdb's copy carries only in-frame clones and drops some. The sample yields 2 million to 3 million clones, 93% seen once. Sequencing input: naive CD4+ T cells from PBMCs. The subset is: CD45RA+ positively selected. The receptors derive from a young man in good health. Some clones in this sample may be carry-over from other donors' samples.

This clone has a single count. V gene TRBV25-1 combines with J gene TRBJ1-1, with TRBD1 matching over 7 bases. J lost 1 base, V lost 6 bases, and 5 bases had no gene match. This CDR3 is built from 14 residues. Germline CDR1 and CDR2: MGHDK and SYGVNS. The CDR3 nucleotides read TGTGCCAGCAGCCAACGGACAGGGAACACTGAAGCTTTCTTT. Protein sequence: CASSQRTGNTEAFF.

The genes are TRBV7-6 and TRBJ2-7; 7 bases line up with TRBD1. The germline CDR1 and CDR2 sequences are SGHVS and FNYEAQ. The CDR3 spans 14 residues. Germline trimming cut 5 bases from V and 4 bases from J; bases unmatched to any gene: 8. The CDR3 is CASSQRQGPYEQYF. DNA of the CDR3: TGTGCCAGCAGCCAGCGACAGGGACCGTACGAGCAGTACTTC.

The chain is built from TRBV7-9 and TRBJ2-7; D might be TRBD2 (5 bases). From germline, CDR1 is SEHNR and CDR2 FQNEAQ (reference sequence). Between the trimmed V and J ends, which lost 4 bases and 3 bases, there was a span of 16 bases. The CDR3 covers 15 residues. CDR3 sequence (DNA): TGTGCCAGCAGCTCCAAAGGAATAGCGAACTACGAGCAGTACTTC. It yields the protein CASSSKGIANYEQYF.

V and J are TRBV5-1 and TRBJ2-1; 7 bases are shared with TRBD2. The J segment lost 1 base and the V segment lost 7 bases, leaving 5 bases of the junction unmatched. The CDR3 sequence is 14 residues long. Germline values: CDR1 SGHRS, CDR2 YFSETQ. In DNA form, the CDR3 reads TGCGCCAGCGAGCGGGACCCGTCCTACAATGAGCAGTTCTTC. The encoded protein is CASERDPSYNEQFF.

This clone was observed a single time. J is TRBJ2-7 and V is TRBV6-5; D unclear. The CDR3 contains 15 residues. Trimming took off 6 bases at V and 2 bases at J, with 17 bases between the two ends. CDR1 and CDR2 (germline): MNHEY, SVGAGI. DNA for the CDR3: TGTGCCAGCAGCCTCGGACGGTTAGATACCTACGAGCAGTACTTC. Its protein product is CASSLGRLDTYEQYF.

The J gene is TRBJ2-7, the V gene TRBV6-6, with a weak D call TRBD1 (6 bases). CDR3 size: 16 residues. Germline loops: CDR1 MNHNY, CDR2 SVGAGI (reference sequence). V was pared by 5 bases and J by 0 bases, with 17 bases between. CDR3 amino acids: CASSQPWTVGSYEQYF. Here the CDR3 DNA reads TGTGCCAGCAGTCAACCTTGGACAGTAGGCTCCTACGAGCAGTACTTC.

The V and J genes are TRBV28 and TRBJ1-3; no firm D call. Trimming stripped 7 bases from V and 0 bases from J, with 10 bases between. Germline lookup yields CDR1 MDHEN and CDR2 SYDVKM. This CDR3 region has 14 residues. The CDR3 here is CASTAPSSGNTIYF. CDR3 bases: TGTGCCAGCACGGCACCTAGCTCTGGAAACACCATATATTTT.

The rearrangement uses TRBV5-1 and TRBJ2-1; 8 bases align to TRBD2. Germline V gene sequence: CDR1 SGHRS, CDR2 YFSETQ. The CDR3 sequence is 16 residues long. J gave up 6 bases and V 2 bases, and 10 bases lay outside the gene matches. The CDR3 DNA reads as TGCGCCAGCAGCTTTACCGGGACTAGGTATGCCAATGAGCAGTTCTTC. Protein sequence: CASSFTGTRYANEQFF. Full variable domain (remainder filled in from reference TRBV5-1 and TRBJ2-1): KAGVTQTPRYLIKTRGQQVTLSCSPISGHRSVSWYQQTPGQGLQFLFEYFSETQRNKGNFPGRFSGRQFSNSRSEMNVSTLELGDSALYLCASSFTGTRYANEQFFGPGTRLTVL.

The chain uses TRBV7-2 and TRBJ1-1; D is perhaps TRBD1 (6 bases). Trimming cost V 3 bases and J 6 bases, with 11 bases left between them. This CDR3 has 13 amino acids. Germline CDR1 and CDR2: SGHTA and FQGNSA. CDR3 loop: CASSFVQGAEAFF. The CDR3 bases are TGTGCCAGCAGCTTCGTACAGGGTGCTGAAGCTTTCTTT.

Concerning this clone itself: The same CDR3 can be traced to other DNA sequences in this sample. This chain links TRBV19 with TRBJ1-2, with a tentative D call TRBD1 (5 bases). CDR3 length equals 14 residues. Germline CDR1 reads LNHDA; CDR2 reads SQIVND (reference sequence). The ends were cut back, 1 base at V and 4 bases at J, with 10 bases in the middle. The CDR3 DNA reads TGTGCCAGTAGTATAGTGGGGGGAAGCTATGGCTACACCTTC. Its translation is CASSIVGGSYGYTF.

The rearrangement joins TRBV5-8 to TRBJ2-7; D possibly corresponds to TRBD1 (5 bases). With 0 bases removed from V and 5 bases from J, the gap between germline ends came to 9 bases. This CDR3 is built from 13 residues. Germline CDR1 SGHTS, CDR2 YDEGEE. In DNA, the CDR3 is TGTGCCAGCAGCTTGGTCAGGGTCCACGAGCAGTACTTC. This gives the protein CASSLVRVHEQYF.

J is TRBJ1-4 and V is TRBV11-1, with D possibly TRBD1 on 6 matching bases. Trimming stripped 3 bases from V and 8 bases from J, with 16 bases between. Germline V gene sequence: CDR1 SGHAT, CDR2 FQDESV (reference sequence). The CDR3 loop spans 15 amino acids. The CDR3, as DNA: TGTGCCAGCAGCTTCAGACGCCCCCAGGGGGAAAAACTGTTTTTT. Amino acid sequence: CASSFRRPQGEKLFF.

This chain links TRBV29-1 with TRBJ2-7; 10 bases align to TRBD2. From germline, CDR1 is SQVTM and CDR2 ANQGSEA. Losses at the gene ends were 2 bases for V and 4 bases for J; bases not matched to a gene: 11. The CDR3 runs 16 residues. In DNA, the CDR3 is TGCAGCGTTGAAAAGGTAGCGGGAGGATTTACGTACGAGCAGTACTTC. Protein product: CSVEKVAGGFTYEQYF.

The CDR3 coding sequence is TGCGCCAGCAGCGTGTGGGAGGGGCGATACGACAATGAGCAGTTCTTC. It yields the protein CASSVWEGRYDNEQFF. The gene calls are TRBV5-1 and TRBJ2-1; 7 bases match TRBD2. CDR3 length equals 16 residues. Germline values: CDR1 SGHRS, CDR2 YFSETQ. The ends lost 4 bases at V and 5 bases at J; junction bases unmatched: 12.

Points on this clone: This CDR3 is also generated by other DNA sequences in the sample. The chain has TRBV6-6 and TRBJ2-6; D ambiguous. Trimming pared 3 bases from V and 1 base from J, leaving 4 bases between. The CDR3 is 14 residues long. Germline assignment: CDR1 MNHNY and CDR2 SVGAGI (reference sequence). CDR3 residues: CASSYWSGANVLTF. The CDR3, as DNA: TGTGCCAGCAGTTATTGGTCTGGGGCCAACGTCCTGACTTTC.

The chain has TRBV4-3 and TRBJ2-7; D ambiguous. Germline CDR1 LGHNA, CDR2 YSLEER. The CDR3 spans 15 residues. V dropped 0 bases and J dropped 6 bases, with 15 bases sitting between them. In nucleotides, the CDR3 is TGCGCCAGCAGCCAAGATACCCGTAAGAGCGCCGAGCAGTACTTC. Amino acid sequence: CASSQDTRKSAEQYF.

Only a few counts were recorded for this clone. The chain carries TRBV7-3 and TRBJ2-3, with D possibly being TRBD2 (6 bases). Germline V gene lookup returns CDR1 SGHTA and CDR2 FQGTGA. V was clipped by 6 bases and J by 2 bases, with 12 bases between them. The CDR3 contains 14 residues. DNA for the CDR3: TGTGCCAGCAGGGTCGGGACTTCCACAGATACGCAGTATTTT. Its protein is CASRVGTSTDTQYF.

This clone was seen only once. This sequence joins TRBV10-3 and TRBJ1-2, with TRBD1 matching over 8 bases. This CDR3 is built from 16 residues. The V and J ends lost 6 bases and 5 bases, in that order; junction bases with no gene match: 14. Germline values: CDR1 ENHRY, CDR2 SYGVKD. In nucleotides, the CDR3 is TGTGCCATCAGCCAGACAGGGGATAGAGGACCTTATGGCTACACCTTC. Encoded protein: CAISQTGDRGPYGYTF.

On this clone: The same CDR3 also results from other DNA sequences found in this sample. V is TRBV7-9 and J is TRBJ2-1, with 14 bases aligning to TRBD2. The V gene end was trimmed by 4 bases and the J gene end by 7 bases; junction bases not matched to a gene: 3. Germline values: CDR1 SEHNR, CDR2 FQNEAQ (reference sequence). The CDR3 spans 15 residues. DNA of the CDR3: TGTGCCAGCAGCTCCGGACTAGCGGGGGGTAATGAGCAGTTCTTC. Protein: CASSSGLAGGNEQFF.

The chain combines TRBV5-4 with TRBJ2-1; perhaps TRBD2 as D (5 bases). V dropped 4 bases and J dropped 0 bases, with 11 bases sitting between them. Germline V lookup: CDR1 SGHNT, CDR2 YYREEE (reference sequence). The CDR3 contains 15 residues. DNA for the CDR3: TGTGCCAGCAGCCGGACTTCCTACTCCTACAATGAGCAGTTCTTC. It codes for CASSRTSYSYNEQFF.

This clone showed up just once. The rearrangement links TRBV12-5 to TRBJ2-1; TRBD1 aligns across 9 bases. Trimming took 1 base from V and 5 from J; bases not matched to a gene: 0. CDR1 is LGHNT, CDR2 FRNRAP, per germline. This CDR3 comprises 14 residues. The CDR3 sequence is CASGLGQGDNEQFF. The CDR3 DNA reads TGTGCTAGTGGTTTGGGACAGGGGGACAATGAGCAGTTCTTC.

The J gene is TRBJ2-7, the V gene TRBV9; perhaps D is TRBD1 or TRBD2 (5 bases each). The CDR3 has 15 residues. Trimming took off 4 bases at V and 0 bases at J, with 14 bases between the two ends. Per the germline V gene, CDR1 is SGDLS and CDR2 is YYNGEE. CDR3 nucleotide sequence: TGTGCCAGCAGCCTTTCTTGGGGGAGCTCCTACGAGCAGTACTTC. This gives the protein CASSLSWGSSYEQYF.